This T cell receptor beta chain is from a study of T-cell reconstitution after alpha-beta-depleted transplantation in children. Germline V CDR1 and CDR2: SEHNR, FQNEAQ (reference sequence). Between the trimmed V and J ends, which lost 1 base and 3 bases, there was a span of 3 bases. This CDR3 has 12 amino acids. To note about this clonotype: Its antigen is currently unknown.

TCRbeta library preparation incorporated unique molecular identifiers. A single record per CDR3 protein comes from TCRdb applying MiXCR to the PCR reads. The table has some 200,000 distinct CDR3 sequences, approximately 7% seen once. Study-wide results and caveats: Hyperexpanded clones declined; after one year, newly produced T cells mostly supplied diversity. Expanded clones from the graft, numbering several hundred, reportedly supplied alpha-beta T cells about two months after transplant. Surviving recipient T cells and thymic progenitors produced the high day-60 TCRbeta diversity seen in some patients.

This sequence was found in a boy under 10 years old with acute lymphoblastic leukemia, due to receive a stem cell transplant. This sequence joins TRBV7-9 and TRBJ1-1; D is unresolved. Sequenced material: PBMCs, taken before TCRalphabeta/CD19-depleted stem cell transplant. For the CDR3, the DNA is TGTGCCAGCAGCTTAGAAGACACTGAAGCTTTCTTT. This sequence encodes CASSLEDTEAFF.